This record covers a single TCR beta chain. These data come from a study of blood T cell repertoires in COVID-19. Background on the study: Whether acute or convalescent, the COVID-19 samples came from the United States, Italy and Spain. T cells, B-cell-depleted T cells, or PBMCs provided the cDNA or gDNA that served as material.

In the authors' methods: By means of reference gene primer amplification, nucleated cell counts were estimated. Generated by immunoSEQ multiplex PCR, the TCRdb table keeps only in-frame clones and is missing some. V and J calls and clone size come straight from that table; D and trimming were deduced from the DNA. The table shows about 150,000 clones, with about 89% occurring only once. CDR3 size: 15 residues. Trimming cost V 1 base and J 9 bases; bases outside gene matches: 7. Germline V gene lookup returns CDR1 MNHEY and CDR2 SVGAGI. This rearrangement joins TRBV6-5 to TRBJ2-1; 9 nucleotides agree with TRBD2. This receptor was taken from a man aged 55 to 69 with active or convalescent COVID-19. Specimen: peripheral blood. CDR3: CASSYWAGGRGEQFF. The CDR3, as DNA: TGTGCCAGCAGTTACTGGGCGGGAGGGAGAGGTGAGCAGTTCTTC.